These 27 T cell receptor beta chains originate from one sample sequenced in a study of graft-versus-host responses after intestinal transplantation (dated by TCRdb to about 2021). Library preparation employed the immunoSEQ multiplex PCR assay. TCRdb took over this immuneACCESS table, retaining in-frame rearrangements with V and J assigned. Such tables are incomplete; in checked studies, under half of the missing clones stem from an unresolved V gene, and the remainder is unexplained. A total of about 50,000 clones appear in this sample, about nine tenths of them only once. The leading ten clones occupy 2% to 2.5% of the sample. Reading the label with the study, this specimen's time point is: cells obtained before transplantation from donor or recipient. Antigen specificity for these receptors is unknown. The sample consisted of unstimulated CD4+ T cells sorted from spleen or lymph node cells, taken before transplant. The origin of the receptors is a human donor who was the organ donor for an intestinal transplant.

This clone was seen once. The chain is built from TRBV28 and TRBJ2-1, with TRBD2 identical over 12 bases. The CDR3 covers 18 residues. Germline V gene data show CDR1 as MDHEN and CDR2 as SYDVKM. J lost 4 bases, V lost 2 bases, and 9 bases had no gene match. CDR3 sequence: CASSLPSTSGSRYNEQFF. In DNA, the CDR3 is TGTGCCAGCAGTTTACCCTCGACTAGCGGGAGTAGGTACAATGAGCAGTTCTTC.

The J gene is TRBJ2-1, the V gene TRBV5-1, with TRBD2 matching over 7 bases. The CDR3 sequence is 17 residues long. Losses at the gene ends were 4 bases for V and 0 bases for J; bases not matched to a gene: 10. The V gene's germline CDR1 is SGHRS and CDR2 YFSETQ. CDR3 sequence: CASSPSGVWSSYNEQFF. CDR3 nucleotide sequence: TGCGCCAGCAGCCCGAGCGGGGTCTGGAGCTCCTACAATGAGCAGTTCTTC. Combining the CDR3 with reference TRBV5-1 and TRBJ2-1 gives the whole variable domain KAGVTQTPRYLIKTRGQQVTLSCSPISGHRSVSWYQQTPGQGLQFLFEYFSETQRNKGNFPGRFSGRQFSNSRSEMNVSTLELGDSALYLCASSPSGVWSSYNEQFFGPGTRLTVL.

J is TRBJ1-2 and V is TRBV29-1; D possibly corresponds to TRBD1 (5 bases). Germline lookup yields CDR1 SQVTM and CDR2 ANQGSEA. The CDR3 loop spans 9 amino acids. Trimming left V 4 bases short and J 8 bases short, with 5 bases between. The CDR3 nucleotides are TGCAGCGTTGGGGGCGGCTACACCTTC. Its translation: CSVGGGYTF. Supplemented by reference TRBV29-1 and TRBJ1-2, the full variable domain reads SAVISQKPSRDICQRGTSLTIQCQVDSQVTMMFWYRQQPGQSLTLIATANQGSEATYESGFVIDKFPISRPNLTFSTLTVSNMSPEDSSIYLCSVGGGYTFGSGTRLTVV.

This chain uses TRBV28 with TRBJ1-5, with 10 bases matching TRBD1. CDR3 size: 16 residues. Germline CDR1 is MDHEN and CDR2 is SYDVKM. J was trimmed by 4 bases and V by 3 bases; bases with no gene match: 6. CDR3 bases: TGTGCCAGCAGTTTCCTAGGGACAGGGGAGAATCAGCCCCAGCATTTT. This translates into CASSFLGTGENQPQHF.

CDR3 sequence: CASSLAGYGYTF. The CDR3 DNA reads as TGTGCCAGCAGCTTAGCGGGGTATGGCTACACCTTC. The chain is built from TRBV7-2 and TRBJ1-2; D gene ambiguous. CDR1 is SGHTA, CDR2 FQGNSA, per germline. CDR3 length equals 12 residues. V was shortened by 0 bases and J by 5 bases, with 4 bases between the two germline ends.

V usage is TRBV7-2 and J usage is TRBJ1-3; TRBD1 aligns across 8 bases. CDR1 SGHTA and CDR2 FQGNSA come from the germline V gene. V shed 4 bases, J shed 0 bases, and the junction held 2 bases outside the gene matches. There are 15 residues in the CDR3. CDR3 nucleotide sequence: TGTGCCAGCAGCTGGGGGACAGGCTCTGGAAACACCATATATTTT. This sequence encodes CASSWGTGSGNTIYF.

CDR3 in DNA: TGTGCCAGCAGCTTAGTTTGGGGCACCGGGGAGCTGTTTTTT. It translates to CASSLVWGTGELFF. The V call is TRBV7-9, the J call TRBJ2-2; D is ambiguous. This CDR3 is 14 amino acids long. The V gene lost 1 base and the J gene lost 4 bases, with 7 bases spanning the gap. Germline loops: CDR1 SEHNR, CDR2 FQNEAQ (reference sequence).

The V and J genes are TRBV2 and TRBJ1-6, with D maybe TRBD1 (6 bases). Trimming cost V 6 bases and J 0 bases, with 6 bases left between them. The CDR3 is 14 amino acids. Germline-derived CDR1 and CDR2 are SNHLY and FYNNEI. The CDR3 here is CASRQGSYNSPLHF. CDR3 coding DNA: TGTGCCAGCAGACAGGGCTCCTATAATTCACCCCTCCACTTT.

Note on this clone: Germline and junction disagree at one end, which may indicate a read error. The J gene is TRBJ2-1, the V gene TRBV7-7, with TRBD2 matching over 9 bases. This CDR3 region has 17 residues. Germline V gene sequence: CDR1 SSHAT, CDR2 FNYEAQ (reference sequence). The CDR3 DNA sequence: TGTGCTAGCAGCCCCGGAGCGGCGGGAGGGCCAGTCAATGAGCAGTTCTTC. Translated: CASSPGAAGGPVNEQFF. Combining the CDR3 with reference TRBV7-7 and TRBJ2-1 gives the whole variable domain GAGVSQSPRYKVTKRGQDVTLRCDPISSHATLYWYQQALGQGPEFLTYFNYEAQPDKSGLPSDRFSAERPEGSISTLTIQRTEQRDSAMYRCASSPGAAGGPVNEQFFGPGTRLTVL.

The chain combines TRBV9 with TRBJ2-6; D is unresolved. From germline, CDR1 is SGDLS and CDR2 YYNGEE. The ends were cut back, 0 bases at V and 0 bases at J, with 4 bases in the middle. This CDR3 region has 15 residues. CDR3 nucleotides: TGTGCCAGCAGCGTAGTAGGCTCTGGGGCCAACGTCCTGACTTTC. Its protein product is CASSVVGSGANVLTF.

V usage is TRBV7-2 and J usage is TRBJ2-7; TRBD1 aligns across 7 bases. Trimming took 3 bases from V and 2 from J; bases not matched to a gene: 1. Germline CDR1 SGHTA, CDR2 FQGNSA. CDR3 size: 13 residues. The CDR3 region has the DNA TGTGCCAGCAGCTTGACAGGGACCTACGAGCAGTACTTC. It yields the protein CASSLTGTYEQYF.

This rearrangement joins TRBV29-1 to TRBJ2-7, with 12 positions matching TRBD2. V shed 3 bases, J shed 2 bases, and the junction held 8 bases outside the gene matches. Germline values: CDR1 SQVTM, CDR2 ANQGSEA. The CDR3 is 16 amino acids. CDR3 bases: TGCAGCGTTGATGGGCTAGCGGGAGGGCCGACCTACGAGCAGTACTTC. Its protein product is CSVDGLAGGPTYEQYF.

The chain links TRBV29-1 to TRBJ1-1; D is unresolved. Germline V gene sequence: CDR1 SQVTM, CDR2 ANQGSEA. The CDR3 extends over 8 amino acids. CDR3 bases: TGCGGAGCCACTGAAGCTTTCTTT. Translated: CGATEAFF.

The chain combines TRBV5-1 with TRBJ2-3; D may be TRBD1 or TRBD2 (5 bases each). Trimming stripped 0 bases from V and 0 bases from J, with 8 bases between. CDR1 SGHRS and CDR2 YFSETQ come from the germline V gene. CDR3 length equals 15 residues. CDR3 residues: CASSLAGLSTDTQYF. In nucleotides, the CDR3 is TGCGCCAGCAGCTTGGCGGGGCTTAGCACAGATACGCAGTATTTT.

The J gene is TRBJ1-4, the V gene TRBV10-1; TRBD1 is a possible D gene (6 bases). Trimming took 6 bases from V and 7 from J, leaving 12 bases between them. The CDR3 covers 13 residues. Germline lookup yields CDR1 WNHNN and CDR2 SYGVQD (reference sequence). The DNA for the CDR3 is TGCGCCAGCAGGAGGGGGGATGGTGAAAAACTGTTTTTT. This translates into CASRRGDGEKLFF.

This chain uses TRBV11-2 with TRBJ1-5; D remains ambiguous. The germline CDR1 and CDR2 sequences are SGHAT and FQNNGV. Deletions cut 2 bases from V and 0 bases from J, with 2 bases between. The length of the CDR3 is 13 residues. The CDR3 protein is CASSLHSNQPQHF. CDR3 in DNA: TGTGCCAGCAGCTTACATAGCAATCAGCCCCAGCATTTT.

The rearrangement links TRBV5-1 to TRBJ2-1; D remains unclear. The CDR3 runs to 16 residues. Germline loops: CDR1 SGHRS, CDR2 YFSETQ. The ends were cut back, 5 bases at V and 6 bases at J, with 21 bases in the middle. CDR3 nucleotide sequence: TGCGCCAGCAGTTTTCTCCGGACCCGAGATGGCAATGAGCAGTTCTTC. Translating gives CASSFLRTRDGNEQFF.

The V call is TRBV11-2, the J call TRBJ2-5; 7 nucleotides match TRBD2. Germline CDR1 and CDR2: SGHAT and FQNNGV. V dropped 1 base and J dropped 0; count of bases not matched to a gene: 2. The CDR3 is made up of 15 amino acids. The CDR3 sequence: CASSLAGGYQETQYF. In nucleotides, the CDR3 is TGTGCCAGCAGCTTAGCCGGGGGGTACCAAGAGACCCAGTACTTC. The variable domain in full, completed from reference TRBV11-2 and TRBJ2-5, reads EAGVAQSPRYKIIEKRQSVAFWCNPISGHATLYWYQQILGQGPKLLIQFQNNGVVDDSQLPKDRFSAERLKGVDSTLKIQPAKLEDSAVYLCASSLAGGYQETQYFGPGTRLLVL.

This clone was seen just once. CDR3 loop: CASSFPSSNQPQHF. CDR3 in DNA: TGTGCCAGCAGCTTCCCAAGTAGCAATCAGCCCCAGCATTTT. The chain combines TRBV7-7 with TRBJ1-5; D unresolved. This CDR3 has 14 amino acids. V lost 3 bases and J 0 bases, leaving 6 bases between the germline ends. Germline V gene lookup returns CDR1 SSHAT and CDR2 FNYEAQ (reference sequence).

The chain links TRBV11-1 to TRBJ2-7; the match to TRBD2 covers 8 bases. V dropped 1 base and J dropped 3; count of bases not matched to a gene: 2. CDR1 and CDR2 from the germline V gene are SGHAT and FQDESV (reference sequence). The length of the CDR3 is 14 residues. The CDR3 region has the DNA TGTGCCAGCAGCTTAGACGGGACTAGCTACGAGCAGTACTTC. Protein: CASSLDGTSYEQYF.

This clone was seen once. The gene calls are TRBV4-1 and TRBJ2-5; D possibly corresponds to TRBD1 (6 bases). The J call is uncertain, as TRBJ2-7 better fits the DNA end. The germline CDR1 and CDR2 sequences are MGHRA and YSYEKL. This CDR3 has 15 amino acids. CDR3 coding DNA: TGCGCCAGCAGCCAAGTCGGGCAGGGGTCCTACGAGCAGTACTTC. This translates into CASSQVGQGSYEQYF.

The chain carries TRBV29-1 and TRBJ2-2; 8 bases are shared with TRBD2. The V gene end was trimmed by 6 bases and the J gene end by 2 bases; junction bases not matched to a gene: 5. CDR3 length: 14 amino acids. CDR1 is SQVTM, CDR2 ANQGSEA, per germline. This CDR3 is CSVLLAVNTGELFF. CDR3 nucleotides: TGCAGCGTGCTACTAGCGGTTAACACCGGGGAGCTGTTTTTT.

The chain recombines TRBV7-3 with TRBJ2-5; perhaps TRBD2 as D (5 bases). There are 15 residues in the CDR3. In germline, CDR1 is SGHTA, CDR2 FQGTGA. The V end was cut by 0 bases, the J end by 5 bases, with 13 bases between. The CDR3 sequence is CASSLTSGGWETQYF. In DNA form, the CDR3 reads TGTGCCAGCAGCTTAACCAGCGGCGGGTGGGAGACCCAGTACTTC.

The rearrangement uses TRBV28 and TRBJ2-1; D gene uncertain. The V gene lost 6 bases and the J gene lost 9 bases, with 15 bases spanning the gap. CDR3 length: 13 amino acids. Per germline, CDR1 MDHEN and CDR2 SYDVKM. CDR3 sequence (DNA): TGTGCCAGCAGGTTGCTCGCTAGTTCTGAGCAGTTCTTC. Translating gives CASRLLASSEQFF.

The V and J genes are TRBV9 and TRBJ2-1; 7 nucleotides align to TRBD2. This CDR3 has 15 amino acids. Germline CDR1 is SGDLS and CDR2 is YYNGEE. Trimming removed 1 base from V and 2 bases from J; junction bases left unmatched: 3. Here the CDR3 reads CASSVYGRAYNEQFF. The DNA for the CDR3 is TGTGCCAGCAGCGTATATGGGAGGGCCTACAATGAGCAGTTCTTC.

The V and J genes are TRBV18 and TRBJ1-1; D is uncertain. V shed 4 bases and J shed 3 bases, with 6 bases lying between them. Germline V CDR1 and CDR2: KGHSH, LQKENI. CDR3 size: 12 residues. DNA of the CDR3: TGTGCCAGCTCACGACAAGACACTGAAGCTTTCTTT. This codes for CASSRQDTEAFF.

The J gene is TRBJ1-2, the V gene TRBV6-1; unclear D gene. CDR3 length: 12 residues. Trimming removed 5 bases from V and 2 bases from J, with 6 bases in between. From germline, CDR1 is MNHNS and CDR2 SASEGT. CDR3 sequence (DNA): TGTGCCAGCAGTTATCAAAACTATGGCTACACCTTC. This encodes CASSYQNYGYTF.